The next 11 T cell receptor beta chains were all read from a single sample in a study of post-analysis software for immune sequencing data. Study-level results: TRBV5-6, TRBV5-1 and TRBV20-1 belonged to a set of roughly 5 TRBV segments that were more frequent in patients than controls.

Unique-molecular-identifier-tagged TCR beta cDNA libraries were used. TCRdb reprocessed the PCR reads with MiXCR, giving one entry per CDR3 protein. Found here are 750,000 to 900,000 distinct CDR3 sequences, 46% of them singletons; the top ten hold roughly 4.5%. For these receptors, no antigen is known. Sequenced input: blood. The receptors come from a girl aged 10 to 17 with multiple sclerosis.

This chain uses TRBV18 with TRBJ1-3, with D tentatively TRBD1 (6 bases). CDR3 length: 15 residues. Trimming removed 3 bases at V and 0 bases at J, with 9 bases between. Germline CDR1 reads KGHSH; CDR2 reads LQKENI. CDR3 residues: CASSPDRSSGNTIYF. The CDR3 DNA is TGTGCCAGCTCACCCGACAGGAGCTCTGGAAACACCATATATTTT.

The rearrangement joins TRBV12-3 or TRBV12-4 to TRBJ2-4; TRBD2 is a possible D gene (5 bases). V was clipped by 6 bases and J by 3 bases, with 12 bases between them. The CDR3 is made up of 14 amino acids. The CDR3 bases are TGTGCCAGCAGATCGGGGTTGGACAAAAACATTCAGTACTTC. Encoded protein: CASRSGLDKNIQYF.

This clonotype was detected only a few times. The chain recombines TRBV3-1 with TRBJ2-2, with D hard to call. The germline V gene has CDR1 LGHDT and CDR2 YNNKEL (reference sequence). The CDR3 totals 14 residues. V lost 5 bases to trimming and J lost 0 bases, with 7 bases between them. CDR3 sequence reads: CASSSTANTGELFF. In DNA form, the CDR3 reads TGTGCCAGCAGCTCTACAGCGAACACCGGGGAGCTGTTTTTT.

The rearrangement uses TRBV6-5 and TRBJ2-3; 9 positions match TRBD2. The CDR3 has 16 residues. Losses at the gene ends were 5 bases for V and 10 bases for J; bases not matched to a gene: 16. The germline V gene has CDR1 MNHEY and CDR2 SVGAGI. The CDR3 spells CASSHLRAGGISAQYF. CDR3 bases: TGTGCCAGCAGTCACCTCCGAGCGGGAGGCATTTCGGCGCAGTATTTT.

The V gene is TRBV12-3 or TRBV12-4, the J gene TRBJ1-2; 7 nucleotides match TRBD1. The CDR3 spans 14 residues. V was clipped by 5 bases and J by 2 bases; unmatched bases: 5. This CDR3 is CASSIQGRNYGYTF. The CDR3, as DNA: TGTGCCAGCAGTATACAGGGGAGGAACTATGGCTACACCTTC.

This clonotype turned up a few times. The chain carries TRBV20-1 and TRBJ2-5, with D tentatively TRBD1 (6 bases). This CDR3 is built from 14 residues. CDR1 is DFQATT, CDR2 SNEGSKA, per germline (reference sequence). The V end was cut by 3 bases, the J end by 4 bases, with 15 bases between. DNA for the CDR3: TGCAGTGCTAGTCTTTTGGGGGCGGGAGAGACCCAGTACTTC. Protein sequence: CSASLLGAGETQYF.

The genes are TRBV9 and TRBJ2-3; D may match TRBD1 or TRBD2 (6 bases each). The CDR3 runs to 18 residues. The V end was cut by 3 bases, the J end by 5 bases, with 25 bases between. The germline gives CDR1 SGDLS, CDR2 YYNGEE. Here the CDR3 DNA reads TGTGCCAGCAGCGGGGCCCCGAGGGGGGACGCACCCAGAGATACGCAGTATTTT. Its protein is CASSGAPRGDAPRDTQYF.

The rearrangement links TRBV4-1 to TRBJ2-5; TRBD2 might be the D (6 bases). This CDR3 comprises 15 residues. CDR1 MGHRA and CDR2 YSYEKL come from the germline V gene. The germline V and J ends were trimmed by 4 bases and 3 bases, with 15 bases remaining between them. The CDR3 bases are TGCGCCAGCAGCCGCCAACCGGGACTGGAAGAGACCCAGTACTTC. Translating it yields CASSRQPGLEETQYF.

The genes are TRBV20-1 and TRBJ2-7; 7 nucleotides align to TRBD1. From germline, CDR1 is DFQATT and CDR2 SNEGSKA (reference sequence). With V trimmed by 5 bases and J by 6 bases, 7 bases remained unmatched. The CDR3 consists of 12 residues. CDR3 residues: CSAFKTGTEQYF. CDR3 sequence (DNA): TGCAGTGCTTTTAAGACAGGGACCGAGCAGTACTTC.

This chain uses TRBV4-3 with TRBJ2-1; D is undetermined. The CDR3 is 15 amino acids. Between the trimmed V and J ends, which lost 0 bases and 12 bases, there was a span of 18 bases. Germline V CDR1 and CDR2: LGHNA, YSLEER. DNA for the CDR3: TGCGCCAGCAGCCAAGATCCTACCCCCGACCAAACGCAGTTCTTC. This translates into CASSQDPTPDQTQFF.

This clonotype was detected only a few times. The chain joins TRBV20-1 to TRBJ2-1; possible D gene TRBD2, 6 bases. Germline assignment: CDR1 DFQATT and CDR2 SNEGSKA (reference sequence). The V end was cut by 0 bases, the J end by 1 base, with 13 bases between. The CDR3 sequence is 16 residues long. This CDR3 is CSARDGGLLSYNEQFF. CDR3 nucleotides: TGCAGTGCTAGAGATGGGGGACTCCTTTCCTACAATGAGCAGTTCTTC.